This T cell receptor beta chain came from a study of T cell responses to AZD1222 COVID-19 vaccine. Overall study results and limits: When two AZD1222 doses had been given, Spike-specific TCR breadth and depth rose. The donors showed a predominance of white British ancestry and of females, with possible underestimation of clonal diversity.

Trimming cost V 3 bases and J 1 base, with 10 bases left between them. Germline lookup yields CDR1 SGHVS and CDR2 FNYEAQ. The CDR3 length is 15 residues. The assay was immunoSEQ multiplex PCR, and TCRdb's table has in-frame clones only and misses some. The table lists 110,000 to 150,000 clones, around 90% of them singletons, with more than 2.5% in the top ten. Regarding this clone: What it recognizes is unknown.

The TCR originated in an adult in good health. The V and J genes are TRBV7-6 and TRBJ2-1; perhaps TRBD2 as D (5 bases). Sequenced material: peripheral blood, taken on day 0 of AZD1222 vaccination. The CDR3 here is CASSFASGSYNEQFF. The CDR3 region has the DNA TGTGCCAGCAGCTTTGCCAGCGGTTCCTACAATGAGCAGTTCTTC.